This TCR beta chain was retrieved from a study of T cells expressing NK-cell markers. Study-level information: Repertoire data for TCR beta were derived from sorted T cells (CD3+CD56+NKG2C+, CD3+CD56+NKG2C- and CD3+CD56-NKG2C+). Just one sequenced donor of eight was HCMV-seronegative, while seven were seropositive.

As to this clonotype: The antigen is undetermined.

TCRdb re-called the 5' RACE reads and catalogs CDR3 proteins one per entry, DNA excluded. The data include a few hundred thousand distinct CDR3 sequences; the top ten clones carry almost 1.5%. Germline V gene sequence: CDR1 SNHLY, CDR2 FYNNEI. The CDR3 loop spans 14 amino acids. Notes on the study in general: Top CD8+ clonotypes included the dominant CD3+CD56+NKG2C+ clonotypes in 5 or 6 donors. Whether expanded NKG2C+ T cell clones were HCMV-specific remained unclear.

Sample: blood T cells: a sorted CD56 or NKG2C T cell subset, CD4+ or CD8+ T cells, or bulk PBMC T cells (not recorded which). The gene calls are TRBV2 and TRBJ2-2; TCRdb picks TRBD2, but there is no DNA to check that call. This TCR derives from a woman aged 45-65 years in good health. The CDR3 reads CASSEQGRTGELFF.